This T cell receptor beta chain was identified in a study of lymphopenia after photon versus proton radiotherapy. V gave up 8 bases and J gave up 4 bases, with 3 bases separating them. The CDR3 runs to 11 residues. The germline V gene encodes CDR1 SNHLY and CDR2 FYNNEI. The repertoire was sequenced with immunoSEQ multiplex PCR; TCRdb's copy has only in-frame clones and lacks some. The sample yields 20,000 to 25,000 clones, roughly four fifths seen once. Note on this clone: Its cognate antigen is unknown.

Study outcomes and limitations: A bigger post-nadir fall in TCR diversity correlated inversely with survival time in deceased patients. Survival link was tested only in deceased patients; proton benefit remains a possibility. Proton therapy kept repertoires fairly stable, unlike photons, which gained effector/memory cells.

V gene TRBV2 combines with J gene TRBJ2-6; D uncertain. The source was peripheral blood, collected from a patient treated with photon-based radiotherapy. The TCR sequence derives from a woman in her forties or fifties with pancreatic cancer. The CDR3 DNA is TGTGCCAGCCGAGGGGCCAACGTCCTGACTTTC. It yields the protein CASRGANVLTF.